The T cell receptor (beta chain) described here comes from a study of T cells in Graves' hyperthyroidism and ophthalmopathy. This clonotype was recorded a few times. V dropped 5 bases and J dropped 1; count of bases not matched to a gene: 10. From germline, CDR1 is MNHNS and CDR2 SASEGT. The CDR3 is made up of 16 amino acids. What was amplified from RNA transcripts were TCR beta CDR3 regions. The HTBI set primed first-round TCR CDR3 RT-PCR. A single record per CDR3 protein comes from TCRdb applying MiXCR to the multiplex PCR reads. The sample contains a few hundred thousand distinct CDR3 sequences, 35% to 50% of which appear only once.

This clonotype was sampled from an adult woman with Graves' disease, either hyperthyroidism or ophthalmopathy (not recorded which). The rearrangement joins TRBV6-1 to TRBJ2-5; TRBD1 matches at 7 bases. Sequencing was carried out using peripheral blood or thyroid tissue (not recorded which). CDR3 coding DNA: TGTGCCAGCAGTACCACCGCTTCAGGGGGCCAAGAGACCCAGTACTTC. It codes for CASSTTASGGQETQYF.